This T cell receptor (beta chain) comes out of a study of cytomegalovirus exposure and HLA in healthy donors. Study conclusions and caveats: Later analysis indicated greater clonal expansion among HLA-associated TCR beta chains than among equally common other chains. Researchers left out some V segments, among them TRBV6-2 and TRBV6-3, as indistinguishable.

Donors counted as nominally healthy when sampled, yet unrecorded immune exposures were likely. Trimming took off 3 bases at V and 5 bases at J, with 14 bases between the two ends. Germline CDR1 reads LNHDA; CDR2 reads SQIVND (reference sequence). The CDR3 runs to 15 residues. With regard to this clone: Its antigen is not identified.

Use of 60 Vbeta and 13 Jbeta primers characterized the PCR. The table came from immunoSEQ multiplex PCR; TCRdb's copy has only in-frame clones and leaves some out. The table lists about 190,000 clones, about 81% of them singletons. The chain links TRBV19 to TRBJ1-5, with TRBD1 as a possible D gene (6 bases). This sequence was found in a woman aged 30 to 39 in good health and CMV-seronegative. The sequencing input was PBMCs. Here the CDR3 reads CASSIIWGGDQPQHF. As DNA, the CDR3 is TGTGCCAGTAGTATCATCTGGGGGGGCGATCAGCCCCAGCATTTT.